Reported below is one T cell receptor (beta chain). These data originate in a study of T cell responses to AZD1222 COVID-19 vaccine. Profiled with immunoSEQ multiplex PCR; TCRdb holds only in-frame clones, not every one. The repertoire includes about 120,000 clones, 85% to 90% of them detected once, and 3% sits in the top ten. This TCR was recovered from an adult who received the AZD1222 COVID-19 vaccine. Material: peripheral blood, obtained 28 days after the second AZD1222 dose.

Written as DNA, the CDR3 is TGTGCCAGCAGCTTGTCAGTCAGCTATGGCTACACCTTC. It specifies CASSLSVSYGYTF. V and J are TRBV7-3 and TRBJ1-2; D is uncertain. The CDR3 is 13 amino acids. V was trimmed by 3 bases and J by 4 bases, leaving 9 bases between them. In germline, CDR1 is SGHTA, CDR2 FQGTGA.